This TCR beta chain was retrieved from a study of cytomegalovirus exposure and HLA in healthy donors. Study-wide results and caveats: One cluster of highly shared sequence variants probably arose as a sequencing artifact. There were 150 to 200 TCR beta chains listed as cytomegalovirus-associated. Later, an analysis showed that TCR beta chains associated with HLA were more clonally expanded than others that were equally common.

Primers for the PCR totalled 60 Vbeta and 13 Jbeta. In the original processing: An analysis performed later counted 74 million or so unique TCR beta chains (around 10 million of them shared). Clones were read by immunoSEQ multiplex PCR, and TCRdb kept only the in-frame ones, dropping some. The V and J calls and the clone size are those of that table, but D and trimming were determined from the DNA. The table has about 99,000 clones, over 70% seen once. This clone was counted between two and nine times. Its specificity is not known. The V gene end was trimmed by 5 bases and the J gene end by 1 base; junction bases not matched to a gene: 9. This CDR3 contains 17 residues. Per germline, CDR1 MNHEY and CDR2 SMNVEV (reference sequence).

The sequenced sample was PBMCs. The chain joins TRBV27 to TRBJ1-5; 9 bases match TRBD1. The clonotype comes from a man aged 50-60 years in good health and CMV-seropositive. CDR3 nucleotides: TGTGCCAGCAGTCCCGGACAGGGGCGAGGAAGCAATCAGCCCCAGCATTTT. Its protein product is CASSPGQGRGSNQPQHF.